The 26 T cell receptor beta chains in this list originate from one sample, sequenced in a study of cytomegalovirus exposure and HLA in healthy donors. Measured with immunoSEQ multiplex PCR; TCRdb has only the in-frame clones, and not every one. The sample lists about 74,000 clones, about 93% occurring once. What was sequenced was PBMCs. The receptors shown here come from a young man in good health and CMV-seropositive.

The chain joins TRBV7-9 to TRBJ2-7; TRBD2 aligns across 9 bases. Germline V gives CDR1 SEHNR, CDR2 FQNEAQ (reference sequence). This CDR3 spans 16 amino acids. J lost 0 bases, V lost 0 bases, and 3 bases had no gene match. The CDR3 is CASSLALAGLSYEQYF. The DNA for the CDR3 is TGTGCCAGCAGCTTAGCCCTAGCGGGGCTCTCCTACGAGCAGTACTTC.

This chain joins TRBV6-5 and TRBJ2-7; TRBD1 matches 8 bases. The germline V gene has CDR1 MNHEY and CDR2 SVGAGI. Trimming took 4 bases from V and 4 from J; bases not matched to a gene: 9. This CDR3 region has 15 residues. The CDR3 spells CASSSPRDRLYEQYF. The CDR3 bases are TGTGCCAGCAGTTCCCCCCGGGACAGGCTATACGAGCAGTACTTC.

The V gene is TRBV27, the J gene TRBJ1-5, with a weak D call TRBD1 (5 bases). Germline loops: CDR1 MNHEY, CDR2 SMNVEV (reference sequence). The CDR3 is 14 amino acids. Trimming took off 3 bases at V and 4 bases at J, with 10 bases between the two ends. The DNA of the CDR3 is TGTGCCAGCAGTTTCGACAGATCTAATCAGCCCCAGCATTTT. Its translation is CASSFDRSNQPQHF.

The genes are TRBV4-2 and TRBJ2-3, with a weak D call TRBD2 (6 bases). CDR1 and CDR2 (germline): LGHNA, YNFKEQ. This CDR3 is 14 amino acids long. Trimming left V 3 bases short and J 3 bases short, with 10 bases between. The CDR3 reads CASSQGGSTDTQYF. The DNA for the CDR3 is TGTGCCAGCAGCCAGGGGGGTTCAACAGATACGCAGTATTTT.

The V gene is TRBV28, the J gene TRBJ2-7, with 7 bases matching TRBD2. The CDR3 covers 16 residues. Losses at the gene ends were 5 bases for V and 2 bases for J; bases not matched to a gene: 12. Germline V gene data show CDR1 as MDHEN and CDR2 as SYDVKM. CDR3 sequence: CASSPRGSGSPYEQYF. In nucleotides, the CDR3 is TGTGCCAGCAGTCCGCGGGGTAGCGGGTCTCCCTACGAGCAGTACTTC.

The chain uses TRBV5-4 and TRBJ2-3, with 7 bases fitting TRBD2. The CDR3 is 16 amino acids. Germline V gives CDR1 SGHNT, CDR2 YYREEE (reference sequence). Unmatched junction bases numbered 9, after V lost 3 bases and J lost 2 bases. The CDR3 nucleotides are TGTGCCAGCAGCTCGGGGGGAGCGGAAACCACAGATACGCAGTATTTT. This codes for CASSSGGAETTDTQYF.

This sequence joins TRBV28 and TRBJ2-7, with 7 bases matching TRBD2. The germline CDR1 and CDR2 sequences are MDHEN and SYDVKM. CDR3 length equals 15 residues. V was clipped by 6 bases and J by 5 bases; unmatched bases: 13. CDR3 region: CASSLWGGSRDEQYF. The CDR3 coding sequence is TGTGCCAGCAGCCTGTGGGGCGGGAGCCGGGACGAGCAGTACTTC. Supplemented by reference TRBV28 and TRBJ2-7, the full variable domain reads DVKVTQSSRYLVKRTGEKVFLECVQDMDHENMFWYRQDPGLGLRLIYFSYDVKMKEKGDIPEGYSVSREKKERFSLILESASTNQTSMYLCASSLWGGSRDEQYFGPGTRLTVT.

The rearrangement uses TRBV6-4 and TRBJ1-1; a weak D match, TRBD1 (5 bases). From germline, CDR1 is MRHNA and CDR2 SNTAGT. The CDR3 has 13 residues. Trimming removed 5 bases from V and 1 base from J, with 8 bases in between. Here the CDR3 reads CASSQGRNTEAFF. As DNA, the CDR3 is TGTGCCAGCAGTCAGGGAAGGAACACTGAAGCTTTCTTT.

CDR3 sequence reads: CASSLVGVGQETQYF. In DNA, the CDR3 is TGTGCCAGCAGTTTAGTAGGGGTAGGGCAAGAGACCCAGTACTTC. The chain is built from TRBV27 and TRBJ2-5, with a tentative D call TRBD1 (5 bases). The CDR3 spans 15 residues. Looked up from germline, CDR1 is MNHEY and CDR2 is SMNVEV (reference sequence). Deletions cut 2 bases from V and 2 bases from J, with 12 bases between.

This chain connects TRBV6-1 to TRBJ2-7, with D maybe TRBD1 (6 bases). V was clipped by 6 bases and J by 4 bases, with 13 bases between them. This CDR3 comprises 13 residues. The germline gives CDR1 MNHNS, CDR2 SASEGT. Here the CDR3 reads CASRLDRTYEQYF. The CDR3, as DNA: TGTGCCAGCAGGTTAGACAGGACGTACGAGCAGTACTTC.

V gene TRBV2 combines with J gene TRBJ2-5, with TRBD2 as a possible D gene (6 bases). V lost 5 bases and J 2 bases, leaving 15 bases between the germline ends. The germline gives CDR1 SNHLY, CDR2 FYNNEI. The CDR3 runs 15 residues. The chain's CDR3 is CASSPPGLLQETQYF. In DNA, the CDR3 is TGTGCCAGCAGTCCTCCGGGACTCCTACAAGAGACCCAGTACTTC.

The J gene is TRBJ2-7, the V gene TRBV18; 7 positions match TRBD1. With 3 bases clipped from V and 2 bases from J, the junction kept 7 bases outside the gene matches. The CDR3 sequence is 15 residues long. Per germline, CDR1 KGHSH and CDR2 LQKENI. CDR3 nucleotide sequence: TGTGCCAGCTCACCCGCGACAGGGAATACCTACGAGCAGTACTTC. The encoded protein is CASSPATGNTYEQYF. Variable domain in full (rest from reference TRBV18 and TRBJ2-7): NAGVMQNPRHLVRRRGQEARLRCSPMKGHSHVYWYRQLPEEGLKFMVYLQKENIIDESGMPKERFSAEFPKEGPSILRIQQVVRGDSAAYFCASSPATGNTYEQYFGPGTRLTVT.

V gene TRBV27 combines with J gene TRBJ2-3; D possibly corresponds to TRBD2 (7 bases). This CDR3 has 15 amino acids. Trimming left V 7 bases short and J 7 bases short, with 21 bases between. In germline, CDR1 is MNHEY, CDR2 SMNVEV (reference sequence). The CDR3 nucleotides read TGTGCCAGCAAGTCGGGGGGCGGACTCCAATATACGCAGTATTTT. Its protein product is CASKSGGGLQYTQYF.

This chain uses TRBV10-3 with TRBJ2-1, with D possibly matching TRBD2 (5 bases). In germline, CDR1 is ENHRY, CDR2 SYGVKD. The V and J ends lost 6 bases and 9 bases respectively, with 15 bases between them. The CDR3 contains 13 residues. In DNA form, the CDR3 reads TGTGCCATCAGCGCCCTCAGTGAGGGTGAGCAGTTCTTC. Translated: CAISALSEGEQFF.

This clone was detected a few times. CDR3 amino acids: CARSLAAAKNTGELFF. In DNA form, the CDR3 reads TGTGCCAGAAGCTTAGCGGCAGCTAAGAACACCGGGGAGCTGTTTTTT. This chain links TRBV5-3 with TRBJ2-2; D is possibly TRBD2 (5 bases). TRBV5-3 is an ORF, and what it does is uncertain. This CDR3 spans 16 amino acids. Trimming removed 2 bases at V and 1 base at J, with 12 bases between.

V gene TRBV4-1 combines with J gene TRBJ2-6; maybe TRBD1 (6 bases). V lost 2 bases and J 0 bases, leaving 20 bases between the germline ends. Per the germline V gene, CDR1 is MGHRA and CDR2 is YSYEKL. CDR3 length: 20 residues. CDR3: CASSQIGLRGESSGANVLTF. The CDR3 DNA reads as TGCGCCAGCAGCCAAATTGGGCTCAGGGGCGAGAGCTCTGGGGCCAACGTCCTGACTTTC.

This chain links TRBV29-1 with TRBJ1-2; TRBD1 might be the D (5 bases). Germline V gene sequence: CDR1 SQVTM, CDR2 ANQGSEA. The V gene lost 4 bases and the J gene lost 8 bases, with 20 bases spanning the gap. This CDR3 spans 14 amino acids. The CDR3 sequence is CSVAGRDYKAGYTF. The DNA of the CDR3 is TGCAGCGTTGCGGGCAGGGACTATAAGGCAGGCTACACCTTC.

The chain's CDR3 is CASSPLRGRGTEAFF. DNA for the CDR3: TGTGCCAGCAGTCCTCTTAGGGGGCGAGGCACTGAAGCTTTCTTT. V is TRBV27 and J is TRBJ1-1; 7 bases match TRBD1. V was clipped by 5 bases and J by 4 bases; unmatched bases: 10. There are 15 residues in the CDR3. Germline V gene lookup returns CDR1 MNHEY and CDR2 SMNVEV (reference sequence).

The chain is built from TRBV27 and TRBJ2-1; D unresolved. CDR1 and CDR2 (germline): MNHEY, SMNVEV (reference sequence). Deletions cut 2 bases from V and 0 bases from J, with 11 bases between. This CDR3 has 16 amino acids. The DNA for the CDR3 is TGTGCCAGCAGTTTAAAGAGTTTCTTCTCCTACAATGAGCAGTTCTTC. This encodes CASSLKSFFSYNEQFF.

V and J are TRBV28 and TRBJ1-2; D is ambiguous. V was cut by 2 bases and J by 3 bases, with 7 bases left in between. Germline lookup yields CDR1 MDHEN and CDR2 SYDVKM. The CDR3 is made up of 13 amino acids. Here the CDR3 reads CASSLRGYYGYTF. Here the CDR3 DNA reads TGTGCCAGCAGTTTACGAGGGTACTATGGCTACACCTTC.

V usage is TRBV9 and J usage is TRBJ2-1; TRBD2 agrees at 10 bases. This CDR3 spans 17 amino acids. V lost 0 bases and J lost 7; bases outside the gene matches: 10. Germline V gene sequence: CDR1 SGDLS, CDR2 YYNGEE. In DNA, the CDR3 is TGTGCCAGCAGCGTAGCTACGCTAGCGGGAGTTGGGAATGAGCAGTTCTTC. The encoded protein is CASSVATLAGVGNEQFF.

The CDR3 region is CASSPPETSIHEQFF. Written as DNA, the CDR3 is TGTGCCAGCAGCCCCCCCGAGACTAGTATTCATGAGCAGTTCTTC. The chain links TRBV7-9 to TRBJ2-1; a weak D match, TRBD2 (6 bases). This CDR3 is 15 amino acids long. CDR1 and CDR2 from the germline V gene are SEHNR and FQNEAQ (reference sequence). Deletions cut 5 bases from V and 8 bases from J, with 19 bases between.

This clone appeared a single time. The chain employs TRBV5-1 and TRBJ2-2, with 9 nucleotides matching TRBD1. Looked up from germline, CDR1 is SGHRS and CDR2 is YFSETQ. This CDR3 has 16 residues. With V trimmed by 7 bases and J by 6 bases, 13 bases remained unmatched. Here the CDR3 reads CASSFPGTGYAGELFF. The DNA for the CDR3 is TGCGCCAGCTCCTTTCCCGGGACAGGGTATGCCGGGGAGCTGTTTTTT.

The rearrangement uses TRBV30 and TRBJ2-7, with TRBD2 as a possible D gene (5 bases). CDR1 GTSNPN and CDR2 SVGIG come from the germline V gene (reference sequence). Trimming removed 3 bases from V and 2 bases from J, with 11 bases in between. The length of the CDR3 is 13 residues. The CDR3 region is CAWSRGSPYEQYF. The DNA for the CDR3 is TGTGCCTGGAGCCGGGGTTCCCCCTACGAGCAGTACTTC. Together with reference TRBV30 and TRBJ2-7, the CDR3 gives the full variable domain: SQTIHQWPATLVQPVGSPLSLECTVEGTSNPNLYWYRQAAGRGLQLLFYSVGIGQISSEVPQNLSASRPQDRQFILSSKKLLLSDSGFYLCAWSRGSPYEQYFGPGTRLTVT.

The V gene is TRBV2, the J gene TRBJ2-1, with 9 bases that match TRBD2. Unmatched junction bases numbered 5, after V lost 4 bases and J lost 4 bases. Germline CDR1 SNHLY, CDR2 FYNNEI. The CDR3 totals 15 residues. The CDR3, as DNA: TGTGCCAGCAGTGTAGAAGCGGGAGGATACAATGAGCAGTTCTTC. It is translated as CASSVEAGGYNEQFF.

The chain recombines TRBV5-1 with TRBJ1-4; maybe TRBD1 (5 bases). This CDR3 has 14 residues. Germline V gene data show CDR1 as SGHRS and CDR2 as YFSETQ. The V end lost 3 bases, the J end lost 12 bases, and 18 bases lay between the germline ends. CDR3 sequence (DNA): TGCGCCAGCAGCTGGGGGGTACAAGGTTCGGAACTGTTTTTT. This encodes CASSWGVQGSELFF. Filled out from reference TRBV5-1 and TRBJ1-4, the complete variable domain reads KAGVTQTPRYLIKTRGQQVTLSCSPISGHRSVSWYQQTPGQGLQFLFEYFSETQRNKGNFPGRFSGRQFSNSRSEMNVSTLELGDSALYLCASSWGVQGSELFFGSGTQLSVL.